The rows below give T cell receptor beta chains drawn from one sample of a study of blood T cell repertoires in COVID-19. Clones were read by immunoSEQ multiplex PCR, and TCRdb kept only the in-frame ones, dropping some. This table has roughly 180,000 clones, 75% to 80% appearing once. Sequenced material: peripheral blood. Receptors were obtained from a woman in her forties or fifties with active or convalescent COVID-19. Both conserved end residues are part of each CDR3. A D gene is named only where the DNA matches it firmly.

CDR3: CASSLEGGTEQYF
J: TRBJ2-7
D: .
V: TRBV7-9

CDR3: CASSISAGELFF
J: TRBJ2-2
D: .
V: TRBV19

CDR3: CASRTDYHTGELFF
J: TRBJ2-2
D: .
V: TRBV6-5

CDR3: CASRSLLDRPEQFF
J: TRBJ2-1
D: .
V: TRBV6-6

CDR3: CASSEASGRAIETQYF
J: TRBJ2-5
D: TRBD2
V: TRBV2

CDR3: CASSPSETGTSWYF
J: TRBJ2-7
D: TRBD2
V: TRBV7-2

CDR3: CASSGSGGNQPQHF
J: TRBJ1-5
D: .
V: TRBV19

CDR3: CASSQDRERGRLDTQYF
J: TRBJ2-3
D: TRBD2
V: TRBV4-2

CDR3: CASSQVTPGQGIRPQETQYF
J: TRBJ2-5
D: TRBD1
V: TRBV3-1/TRBV3-2

CDR3: CATSRAGRGNEQFF
J: TRBJ2-1
D: .
V: TRBV15

CDR3: CASSATGNYGYTF
J: TRBJ1-2
D: .
V: TRBV7-8

CDR3: CASSLRGRATGELFF
J: TRBJ2-2
D: .
V: TRBV7-8

CDR3: CAISEGSGTDTQYF
J: TRBJ2-3
D: .
V: TRBV10-3

CDR3: CASSVDGTGISGELFF
J: TRBJ2-2
D: TRBD1
V: TRBV9

CDR3: CASRGQPNQPQHF
J: TRBJ1-5
D: .
V: TRBV27

CDR3: CASSSDRSSYEQYF
J: TRBJ2-7
D: TRBD1
V: TRBV5-4

CDR3: CSVDLGLAGTGNEQFF
J: TRBJ2-1
D: TRBD2
V: TRBV29-1

CDR3: CASSLDSSYGYTF
J: TRBJ1-2
D: .
V: TRBV18

CDR3: CSVEEVVGYGYTF
J: TRBJ1-2
D: .
V: TRBV29-1

CDR3: CASSLGTVNNEKLFF
J: TRBJ1-4
D: .
V: TRBV5-1

CDR3: CASSLKLAGVYNEQFF
J: TRBJ2-1
D: TRBD2
V: TRBV5-1

CDR3: CASTLAGDHNTQYF
J: TRBJ2-3
D: TRBD2
V: TRBV5-1

CDR3: CASSRRGGPTHEQYF
J: TRBJ2-7
D: .
V: TRBV3-1/TRBV3-2

CDR3: CASSLARGGGPEGTQYF
J: TRBJ2-5
D: .
V: TRBV7-2

CDR3: CASSVVGPTGFPNTGELFF
J: TRBJ2-2
D: TRBD1
V: TRBV9

CDR3: CSVVGAANTEAFF
J: TRBJ1-1
D: .
V: TRBV29-1

CDR3: CASSPQSGDTGELFF
J: TRBJ2-2
D: TRBD2
V: TRBV2

CDR3: CASSDGRLANTEAFF
J: TRBJ1-1
D: .
V: TRBV6-4

CDR3: CASSQVARENYGYTF
J: TRBJ1-2
D: .
V: TRBV4-3

CDR3: CASSLDRGTGNTIYF
J: TRBJ1-3
D: TRBD1
V: TRBV5-4

CDR3: CARSLASGGDYGYTF
J: TRBJ1-2
D: TRBD1
V: TRBV5-3

CDR3: CASTTPTGGNQPQHF
J: TRBJ1-5
D: TRBD1
V: TRBV28

CDR3: CASRRQYPNTGELFF
J: TRBJ2-2
D: .
V: TRBV3-1/TRBV3-2

CDR3: CASKKDRATNYGYTF
J: TRBJ1-2
D: .
V: TRBV11-2

CDR3: CASSLRRGRNQPQHF
J: TRBJ1-5
D: TRBD1
V: TRBV28

CDR3: CASSPGDNYGYTF
J: TRBJ1-2
D: .
V: TRBV7-3

CDR3: CASSQGQGNQPQHF
J: TRBJ1-5
D: TRBD1
V: TRBV3-1/TRBV3-2

CDR3: CAWSLRRGAEDTQYF
J: TRBJ2-3
D: .
V: TRBV30

CDR3: CASSGGLTNEQFF
J: TRBJ2-1
D: .
V: TRBV6-5

CDR3: CAWSEPGTGVGYGYTF
J: TRBJ1-2
D: TRBD1
V: TRBV30

CDR3: CASSLVGKAEKLFF
J: TRBJ1-4
D: .
V: TRBV7-9

CDR3: CASSPPGATNEKLFF
J: TRBJ1-4
D: .
V: TRBV7-9

CDR3: CASSLEHNSPLHF
J: TRBJ1-6
D: .
V: TRBV7-2

CDR3: CASSGPSATGELFF
J: TRBJ2-2
D: .
V: TRBV9

CDR3: CASSASDRPFSPLHF
J: TRBJ1-6
D: .
V: TRBV19

CDR3: CASPDFSGRLCQYF
J: TRBJ2-7
D: TRBD2
V: TRBV4-1

CDR3: CASSPGLAGVIQETQYF
J: TRBJ2-5
D: TRBD2
V: TRBV5-4

CDR3: CASSLGQNTEAFF
J: TRBJ1-1
D: .
V: TRBV13

CDR3: CATSRGFGQGANNEQFF
J: TRBJ2-1
D: TRBD1
V: TRBV15

CDR3: CATSRARTSNTGELFF
J: TRBJ2-2
D: .
V: TRBV15

CDR3: CASSPGTTNYGYTF
J: TRBJ1-2
D: .
V: TRBV18

CDR3: CASSPLAGRGGEQFF
J: TRBJ2-1
D: TRBD2
V: TRBV9

CDR3: CASSEPGQATDEQFF
J: TRBJ2-1
D: TRBD1
V: TRBV6-1

CDR3: CACTTGAGYGYTF
J: TRBJ1-2
D: TRBD1
V: TRBV30

CDR3: CAWSRTGSPNQPQHF
J: TRBJ1-5
D: .
V: TRBV30

CDR3: CSVEPASAGELFF
J: TRBJ2-2
D: .
V: TRBV29-1